One sample yielded the 2 T cell receptor beta chains listed below, sequenced in a study of preoperative IRX-2 immunotherapy in early breast cancer. Treatment indicated: preoperative locoregional IRX-2 cytokine immunotherapy. Assay used: immunoSEQ multiplex PCR; TCRdb lists only in-frame clones, some missing. In the table there are some 13,000 clones, around 90% of which are singletons. This material was collected from a patient treated with IRX-2 immunotherapy. All receptors come from a human donor with breast cancer.

This chain links TRBV5-1 with TRBJ2-3, with a weak D call TRBD2 (6 bases). V lost 0 bases and J lost 5, with 7 bases in between. CDR1 and CDR2 (germline): SGHRS, YFSETQ. The CDR3 sequence is 13 residues long. The DNA for the CDR3 is TGCGCCAGCAGCTTGGCCGGGAGAGATACGCAGTATTTT. It encodes CASSLAGRDTQYF.

The chain couples TRBV7-8 to TRBJ2-5; TRBD2 agrees at 11 bases. J gave up 2 bases and V 1 base, and 3 bases lay outside the gene matches. CDR3 length: 16 amino acids. CDR1 is SGHVS and CDR2 is FQNEAQ in the germline V gene. The CDR3 sequence is CASSLGLAGGQETQYF. CDR3 DNA sequence: TGTGCCAGCAGCTTAGGCCTAGCGGGGGGACAAGAGACCCAGTACTTC.